This TCR beta chain was obtained from a study of type 1 regulatory T cells. Study-level information: T-allo10 is a Tr1-enriched, alloantigen-specific CD4 T cell product made in vitro.

About this clonotype itself: Its target is not known.

The V gene end was trimmed by 3 bases and the J gene end by 7 bases; junction bases not matched to a gene: 4. CDR3 size: 13 residues. TCRdb analysed the reads with MiXCR anew, one entry per CDR3 protein. Of 20,000 to 30,000 distinct CDR3 sequences listed, 72% were seen once; the top ten hold 14%. Graft donor-derived T-allo10 cells were described as host-alloantigen-specific, anergic, and alloantigen-specifically suppressive. Source material: cultured T cells, either the whole culture or a sorted T cell fraction (not recorded which). Subset noted: Tr1-enriched cell product generated in vitro against host alloantigens. This chain uses TRBV12-3 or TRBV12-4 with TRBJ1-2, with 8 bases matching TRBD1. This sequence originates from a human donor in good health. The CDR3, as DNA: TGTGCCAGCAGTTTTGGACAGGGATTTGGCTACACCTTC. Encoded protein: CASSFGQGFGYTF.